This T cell receptor beta chain was profiled in a study of T cell responses to AZD1222 COVID-19 vaccine. Researchers grouped second doses given at about 4 or about 12 weeks into one pool. V lost 4 bases to trimming and J lost 4 bases, with 19 bases between them. The CDR3 covers 16 residues. In germline, CDR1 is MNHEY, CDR2 SMNVEV (reference sequence). The repertoire was sequenced with immunoSEQ multiplex PCR; TCRdb's copy has only in-frame clones and lacks some. The sample lists about 150,000 clones; approximately 91% were seen once. Comments on this clone: As yet, its antigen is unknown.

Study-wide points: Elevations in Spike-specific TCR breadth and depth followed administration of two AZD1222 doses.

The V call is TRBV27, the J call TRBJ1-1; maybe TRBD1 (6 bases). This sequence was found in an adult who received the AZD1222 COVID-19 vaccine. Specimen: peripheral blood, collected 28 days after the second AZD1222 dose. The CDR3 DNA follows: TGTGCCAGCAGTTCGTACCGTGGACAGCATTCCACTGAAGCTTTCTTT. Translated: CASSSYRGQHSTEAFF.